This TCR beta chain was sequenced during a study of blood T cells in healthy people across ages. This clonotype came up many times. Together with a sample-barcoded 5' primer, a J-beta primer mix was included in a second PCR lasting about 7 to 12 cycles. TCRdb used MiXCR to reprocess the 5' RACE reads, holding one entry per CDR3 protein. The table shows under 1,100,000 distinct CDR3 sequences, with approximately 25% occurring only once. This CDR3 region has 13 residues. V gave up 5 bases and J gave up 5 bases, with 12 bases separating them. Germline values: CDR1 MNHNS, CDR2 SASEGT. This sample also belongs to another study, concerning T cells of mothers and their children. That source reports: Donation came from a few healthy Caucasian mothers together with their six children.

V and J are TRBV6-1 and TRBJ2-5, with D unclear. Sequencing input: blood. The receptor comes from a girl aged 2 to 10 in good health. This chain's CDR3 is CASSPRVGETQYF. The CDR3 nucleotides read TGTGCCAGCAGTCCCCGGGTGGGGGAGACCCAGTACTTC.